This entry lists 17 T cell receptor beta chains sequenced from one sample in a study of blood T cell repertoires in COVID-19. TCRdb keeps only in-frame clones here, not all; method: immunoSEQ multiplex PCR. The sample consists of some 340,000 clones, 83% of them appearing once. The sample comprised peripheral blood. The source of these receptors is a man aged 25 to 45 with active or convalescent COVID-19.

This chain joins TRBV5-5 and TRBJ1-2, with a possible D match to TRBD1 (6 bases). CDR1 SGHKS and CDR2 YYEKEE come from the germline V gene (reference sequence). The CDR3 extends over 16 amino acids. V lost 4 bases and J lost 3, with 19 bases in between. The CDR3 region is CASSPPLRGAHYGYTF. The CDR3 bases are TGTGCCAGCAGCCCACCCCTCAGGGGAGCACACTATGGCTACACCTTC.

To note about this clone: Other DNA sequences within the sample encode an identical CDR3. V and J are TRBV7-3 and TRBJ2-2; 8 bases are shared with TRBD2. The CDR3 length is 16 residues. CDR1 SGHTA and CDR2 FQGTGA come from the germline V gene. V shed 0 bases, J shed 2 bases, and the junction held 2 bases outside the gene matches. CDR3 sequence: CASSLTAGGNTGELFF. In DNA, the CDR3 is TGTGCCAGCAGCTTAACGGCGGGGGGAAACACCGGGGAGCTGTTTTTT. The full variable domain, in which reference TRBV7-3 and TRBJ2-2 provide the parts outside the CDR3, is GAGVSQTPSNKVTEKGKYVELRCDPISGHTALYWYRQSLGQGPEFLIYFQGTGAADDSGLPNDRFFAVRPEGSVSTLKIQRTERGDSAVYLCASSLTAGGNTGELFFGEGSRLTVL.

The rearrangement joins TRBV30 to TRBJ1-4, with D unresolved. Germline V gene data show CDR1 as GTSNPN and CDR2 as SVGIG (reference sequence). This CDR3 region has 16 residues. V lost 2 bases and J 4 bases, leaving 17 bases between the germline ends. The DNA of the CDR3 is TGTGCCTGGAGTCCCACCCTGCTGCAGATTAATGAAAAACTGTTTTTT. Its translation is CAWSPTLLQINEKLFF.

The CDR3 spells CASSYRDYGYTF. CDR3 nucleotides: TGTGCCAGCAGCTACCGGGACTATGGCTACACCTTC. This chain uses TRBV5-8 with TRBJ1-2; D is unresolved. Per the germline V gene, CDR1 is SGHTS and CDR2 is YDEGEE. V gave up 3 bases and J gave up 3 bases, with 6 bases separating them. This CDR3 is 12 amino acids long.

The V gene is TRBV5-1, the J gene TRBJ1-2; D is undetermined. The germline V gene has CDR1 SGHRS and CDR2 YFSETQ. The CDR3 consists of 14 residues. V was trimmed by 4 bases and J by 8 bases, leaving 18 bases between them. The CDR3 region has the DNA TGCGCCAGCAGCCCTCGGGGAGGGTTGGAAGGCTACACCTTC. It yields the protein CASSPRGGLEGYTF.

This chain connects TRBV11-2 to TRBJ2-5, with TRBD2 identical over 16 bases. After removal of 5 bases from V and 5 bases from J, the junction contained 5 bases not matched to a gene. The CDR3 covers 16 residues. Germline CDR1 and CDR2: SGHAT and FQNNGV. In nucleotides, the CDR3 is TGTGCCAGCAGCACGGGACTAGCGGGGGGGTTCGAGACCCAGTACTTC. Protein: CASSTGLAGGFETQYF. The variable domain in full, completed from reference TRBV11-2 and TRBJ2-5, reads EAGVAQSPRYKIIEKRQSVAFWCNPISGHATLYWYQQILGQGPKLLIQFQNNGVVDDSQLPKDRFSAERLKGVDSTLKIQPAKLEDSAVYLCASSTGLAGGFETQYFGPGTRLLVL.

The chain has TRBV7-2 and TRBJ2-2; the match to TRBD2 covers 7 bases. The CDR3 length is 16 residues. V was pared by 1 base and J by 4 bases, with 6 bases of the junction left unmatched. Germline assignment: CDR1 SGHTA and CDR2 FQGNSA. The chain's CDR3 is CASSLEGGSSTGELFF. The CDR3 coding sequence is TGTGCCAGCAGCTTAGAGGGCGGGAGTAGCACCGGGGAGCTGTTTTTT.

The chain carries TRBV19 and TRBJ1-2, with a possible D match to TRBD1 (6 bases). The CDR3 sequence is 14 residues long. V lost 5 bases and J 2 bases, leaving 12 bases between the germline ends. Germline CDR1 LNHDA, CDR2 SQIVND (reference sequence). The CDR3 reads CASSPLGANYGYTF. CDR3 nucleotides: TGTGCCAGTAGTCCTCTGGGGGCGAACTATGGCTACACCTTC.

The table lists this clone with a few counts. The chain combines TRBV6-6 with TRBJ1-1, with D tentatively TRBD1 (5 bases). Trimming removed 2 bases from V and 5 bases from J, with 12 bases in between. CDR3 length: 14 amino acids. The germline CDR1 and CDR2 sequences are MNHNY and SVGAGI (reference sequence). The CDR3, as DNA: TGTGCCAGCAGTTACCCTACCCAGGGTACTGAAGCTTTCTTT. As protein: CASSYPTQGTEAFF.

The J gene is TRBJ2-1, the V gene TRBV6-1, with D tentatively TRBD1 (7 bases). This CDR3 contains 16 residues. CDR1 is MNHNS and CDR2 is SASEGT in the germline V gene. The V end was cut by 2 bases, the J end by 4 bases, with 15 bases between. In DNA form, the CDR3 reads TGTGCCAGCAGTGAACAGTCCCAGGGGGGTTACAATGAGCAGTTCTTC. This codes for CASSEQSQGGYNEQFF.

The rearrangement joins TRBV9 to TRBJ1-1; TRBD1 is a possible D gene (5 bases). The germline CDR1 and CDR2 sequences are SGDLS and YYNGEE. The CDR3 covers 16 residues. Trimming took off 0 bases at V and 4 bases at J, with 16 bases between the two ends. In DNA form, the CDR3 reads TGTGCCAGCAGCGTAGAAATAGGGGCGGGAGGCACTGAAGCTTTCTTT. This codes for CASSVEIGAGGTEAFF.

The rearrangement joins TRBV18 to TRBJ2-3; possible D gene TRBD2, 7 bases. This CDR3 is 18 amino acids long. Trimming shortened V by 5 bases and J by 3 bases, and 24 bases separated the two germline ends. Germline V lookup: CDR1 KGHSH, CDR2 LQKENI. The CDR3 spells CASSMNSGGGGLTDTQYF. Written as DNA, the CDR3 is TGTGCCAGCTCAATGAACTCGGGCGGCGGGGGCCTTACAGATACGCAGTATTTT.

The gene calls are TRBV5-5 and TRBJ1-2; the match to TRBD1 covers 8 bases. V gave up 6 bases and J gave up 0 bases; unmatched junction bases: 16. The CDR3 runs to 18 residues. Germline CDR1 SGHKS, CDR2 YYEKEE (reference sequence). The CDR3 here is CASIAWVQGAQANYGYTF. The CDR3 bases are TGTGCCAGCATAGCTTGGGTTCAGGGGGCTCAAGCTAACTATGGCTACACCTTC. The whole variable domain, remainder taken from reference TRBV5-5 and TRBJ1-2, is DAGVTQSPTHLIKTRGQQVTLRCSPISGHKSVSWYQQVLGQGPQFIFQYYEKEERGRGNFPDRFSARQFPNYSSELNVNALLLGDSALYLCASIAWVQGAQANYGYTFGSGTRLTVV.

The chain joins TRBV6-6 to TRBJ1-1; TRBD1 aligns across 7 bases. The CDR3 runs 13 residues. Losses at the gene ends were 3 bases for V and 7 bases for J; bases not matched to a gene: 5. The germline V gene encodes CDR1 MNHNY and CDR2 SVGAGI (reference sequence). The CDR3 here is CASSYERGLEAFF. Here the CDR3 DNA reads TGTGCCAGCAGTTATGAAAGGGGGCTTGAAGCTTTCTTT.

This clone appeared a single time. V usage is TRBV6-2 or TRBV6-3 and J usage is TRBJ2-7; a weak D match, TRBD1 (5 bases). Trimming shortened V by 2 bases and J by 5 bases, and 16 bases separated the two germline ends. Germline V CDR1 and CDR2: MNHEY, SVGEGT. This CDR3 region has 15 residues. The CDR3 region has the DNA TGTGCCAGCAGTTACGCACAGGTAGTTTCCGACGAGCAGTACTTC. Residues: CASSYAQVVSDEQYF.

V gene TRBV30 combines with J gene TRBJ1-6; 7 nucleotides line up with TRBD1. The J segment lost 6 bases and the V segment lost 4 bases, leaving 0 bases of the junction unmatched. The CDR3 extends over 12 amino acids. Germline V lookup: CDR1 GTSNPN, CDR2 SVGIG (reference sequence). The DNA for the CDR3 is TGTGCCTGGAACAGGGGTAATTCACCCCTCCACTTT. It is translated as CAWNRGNSPLHF. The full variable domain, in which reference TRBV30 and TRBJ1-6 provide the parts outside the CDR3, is SQTIHQWPATLVQPVGSPLSLECTVEGTSNPNLYWYRQAAGRGLQLLFYSVGIGQISSEVPQNLSASRPQDRQFILSSKKLLLSDSGFYLCAWNRGNSPLHFGNGTRLTVT.

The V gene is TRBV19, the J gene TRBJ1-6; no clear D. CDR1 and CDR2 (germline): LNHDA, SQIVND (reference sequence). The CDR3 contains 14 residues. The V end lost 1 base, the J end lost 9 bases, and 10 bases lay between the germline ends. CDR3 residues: CASSIGAGSSPLHF. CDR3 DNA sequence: TGTGCCAGTAGTATAGGCGCAGGCAGTTCACCCCTCCACTTT.